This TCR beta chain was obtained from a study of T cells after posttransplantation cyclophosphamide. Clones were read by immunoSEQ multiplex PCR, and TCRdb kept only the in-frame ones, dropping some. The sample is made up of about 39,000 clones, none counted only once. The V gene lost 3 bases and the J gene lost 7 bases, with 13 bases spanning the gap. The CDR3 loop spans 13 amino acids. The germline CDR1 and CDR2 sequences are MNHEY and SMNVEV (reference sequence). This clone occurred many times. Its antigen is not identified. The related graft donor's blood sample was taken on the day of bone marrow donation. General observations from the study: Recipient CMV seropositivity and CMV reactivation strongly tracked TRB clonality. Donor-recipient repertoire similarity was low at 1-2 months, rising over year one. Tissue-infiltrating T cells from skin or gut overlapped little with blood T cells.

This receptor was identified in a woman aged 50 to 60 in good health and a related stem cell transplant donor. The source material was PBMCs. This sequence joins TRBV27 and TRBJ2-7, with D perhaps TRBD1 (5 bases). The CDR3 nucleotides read TGTGCCAGCAGTTTTTTAGGGGAAGGGGAGCAGTACTTC. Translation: CASSFLGEGEQYF.